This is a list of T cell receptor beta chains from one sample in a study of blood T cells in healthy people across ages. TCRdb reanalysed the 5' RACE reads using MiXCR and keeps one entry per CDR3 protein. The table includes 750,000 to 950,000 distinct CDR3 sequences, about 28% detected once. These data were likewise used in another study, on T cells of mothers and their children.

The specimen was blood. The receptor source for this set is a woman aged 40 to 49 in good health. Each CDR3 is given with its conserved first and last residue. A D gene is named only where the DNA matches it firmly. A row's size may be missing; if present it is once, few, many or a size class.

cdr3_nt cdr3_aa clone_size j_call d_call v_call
TGTGCCAGCAGCCCACAGGGGGGAGGCACCGGGGAGCTGTTTTTT CASSPQGGGTGELFF - TRBJ2-2 TRBD1 TRBV7-6
TGTGCCAGCAGCAGGGACTGGCAGACGCAGTTCTTC CASSRDWQTQFF few TRBJ2-1 - TRBV9
TGTGCCAGCAGACCACCTAGCGGGGGGGCGGATGAGCAGTACTTC CASRPPSGGADEQYF - TRBJ2-5 TRBD2 TRBV12-3/TRBV12-4
TGTGCCAGCAGCTTAGGGTTGCTAGAGACCCAGTACTTC CASSLGLLETQYF many TRBJ2-5 - TRBV7-2
TGCAGCATCGAGGGACTAGCGGGTTTACAAGAGACCCAGTACTTC CSIEGLAGLQETQYF - TRBJ2-5 TRBD2 TRBV29-1
TGTGCCAGCAGCTTAGGGTTCCGGGGGCGGCTTTTAGATACGCAGTATTTT CASSLGFRGRLLDTQYF few TRBJ2-3 - TRBV7-3
TGTGCCAGCAGCTCGCCTAATTCACCCCTCCACTTT CASSSPNSPLHF - TRBJ1-6 - TRBV7-9
TGCGCCAGCAGCCAAGGACAGGGATCCTATGGCTACACCTTC CASSQGQGSYGYTF many TRBJ1-2 TRBD1 TRBV28
TGTGCCAGCAGTTCGCGGGCGTTCGTGGCTGAAGCTTTCTTT CASSSRAFVAEAFF - TRBJ1-1 - TRBV27
TGTGCCAGCACGAGAGGGACTAGCGGGGACAATGAGCAGTACTTC CASTRGTSGDNEQYF - TRBJ2-5 TRBD2 TRBV9
TGTGCCAGCAGCCAAGATACACTCAACTATGGCTACACCTTC CASSQDTLNYGYTF - TRBJ1-2 - TRBV3-1
TGCGCCAGCACCCCCGGGACAGGGGCCTCTGGGGCCAACGTCCTGACTTTC CASTPGTGASGANVLTF few TRBJ2-6 TRBD1 TRBV5-1
TGTGCCAGCAGCGTAGGTAATAGCGGGGGGCTCCTCGGTTATACGCAGTATTTT CASSVGNSGGLLGYTQYF - TRBJ2-3 TRBD2 TRBV9
TGTGCCAGCAGCTTTATGACAGCGAACACTGAAGCTTTCTTT CASSFMTANTEAFF - TRBJ1-1 - TRBV9
TGTGCCAGCAGCTTATCAGCAGGCATTTCGACCTACGAGCAGTACTTC CASSLSAGISTYEQYF many TRBJ2-7 - TRBV7-2
TGTGCCAGCAGTGAAAGGCTGGATAGCAATCAGCCCCAGCATTTT CASSERLDSNQPQHF few TRBJ1-5 - TRBV2